Given below is one T cell receptor (beta chain) in context. Its antigen is currently not known. One base away there is no much larger clone; base qualities are not given. The data were obtained in a study of blood T cell repertoires in COVID-19 (dated by TCRdb to the early 2020s). Regarding the complete study: Samples covering the acute and convalescent phases of COVID-19 were provided by collaborators in the United States, Italy and Spain. The samples were drawn from two sources: the first 160 participants of the ongoing ImmuneRACE study, and 1,000 to 1,500 subjects contributed by 6 global collaborators. Where available, HLA class I and class II types were obtained from metadata supplied by the sample provider rather than from assay-based typing. Nearly every sample came with metadata listing a de-identified subject ID, COVID-19 status, age in years and sex. The repertoires were made available in a free public database intended to serve as a resource for research on the immune response to SARS-CoV-2. The material from the prospective study consisted of cDNA or gDNA derived from T cells, B-cell-depleted T cells, or PBMCs. Deeply sampled blood TCRbeta repertoires from subjects exposed to, actively infected with, or recovered from COVID-19 were included in the dataset.

TCRbeta CDR3 regions were amplified from genomic DNA using the immunoSEQ Assay, a bias-controlled multiplex PCR. On the authors' methods: The number of nucleated cells in each sample was estimated from the amplification of reference gene primers within the assay. Sequence reads were collapsed and filtered to measure the absolute abundance of every unique TCRbeta CDR3 rearrangement. For each sample, productive Simpson clonality was calculated by taking the square root of Simpson's diversity index across productive rearrangements. Entries here come from immuneACCESS through TCRdb and include only in-frame sequences with V and J called. Some clones fail to appear in such tables; in the studies checked, an unresolved V gene covers under half of the shortfall, and the cause of the remainder is unknown. V, J and clone size derive from that table, while D and trimming were established from the DNA sequence. The sample records about 190,000 clones, roughly four fifths of which are singletons. The top ten clonotypes cover about 6% of the sample.

The study at large found these results: How much clinical and demographic metadata was included differed by source and by participant, and the metadata was provided uncurated.

Whole blood was collected in K2EDTA tubes by collaborating institutions according to the institutions' own protocols. Collaborator samples were shipped for TCRbeta analysis as frozen whole blood, isolated PBMCs, or DNA extracted from either sample type. The sequenced sample was peripheral blood. This TCR came from a woman aged 40 to 50 with acute or convalescent COVID-19.

The sequence in DNA is TGTGCCAGCAGTGAAGTGGCCAGGGGCGGCTACACCTTC. Translated, it gives CASSEVARGGYTF. The chain was built from TRBV6-1 and TRBJ1-2, with TRBD1 perhaps the D gene, on 6 matching bases. V and J are truncated by 1 base and 8 bases respectively, leaving an intervening sequence of 11 bases. Including cysteine and phenylalanine, the CDR3 has 13 amino acids. Here the CDR3 DNA is all that survives: 39 bases in frame from base 1. Looking up the germline V gene yields CDR1 MNHNS and CDR2 SASEGT.